These T cell receptor beta chains were read from a single sample in a study of T cells after yellow fever vaccination. One entry per CDR3 protein, called by TCRdb with MiXCR from the 5' RACE reads. The table shows 350,000 to 550,000 distinct CDR3 sequences, with under 20% occurring only once. Specimen: PBMCs, collected before the yellow fever booster vaccination. These receptor sequences come from a man in his late teens or twenties who received the YFV17D yellow fever vaccine. The CDR3 runs from the conserved cysteine through the conserved F or W.

J gene: TRBJ1-6; V gene: TRBV2; CDR3 protein: CASSKTGNSPLHF
J gene: TRBJ1-1; V gene: TRBV12-3/TRBV12-4; CDR3 protein: CASSLSGGGNTEAFF
J gene: TRBJ1-6; V gene: TRBV7-2; CDR3 protein: CASSLVGGSTYNSPLHF
J gene: TRBJ2-1; V gene: TRBV6-5; CDR3 protein: CASSAWGQGWNEQFF
J gene: TRBJ2-1; V gene: TRBV29-1; CDR3 protein: CSGEASSYNEQFF
J gene: TRBJ1-2; V gene: TRBV5-1; CDR3 protein: CASSYNPGGEDYGYTF
J gene: TRBJ1-2; V gene: TRBV19; CDR3 protein: CASKTTGPYGYTF
J gene: TRBJ2-1; V gene: TRBV7-3; CDR3 protein: CASSLASNNEQFF
J gene: TRBJ2-1; V gene: TRBV4-1; CDR3 protein: CASSLAGTGNNEQFF
J gene: TRBJ1-2; V gene: TRBV20-1; CDR3 protein: CSASLVHEGASGYTF
J gene: TRBJ2-2; V gene: TRBV7-2; CDR3 protein: CASSTQGQGHGGLFF
J gene: TRBJ1-5; V gene: TRBV12-5; CDR3 protein: CASAQGASQPQHF
J gene: TRBJ2-5; V gene: TRBV7-2; CDR3 protein: CASSIGTSGGAGNGETQYF
J gene: TRBJ2-2; V gene: TRBV5-1; CDR3 protein: CASSLGQNTGELFF
J gene: TRBJ1-1; V gene: TRBV7-2; CDR3 protein: CASSQRWGDTEAFF
J gene: TRBJ2-6; V gene: TRBV7-9; CDR3 protein: CASVGQDVLTF
J gene: TRBJ1-6; V gene: TRBV6-5; CDR3 protein: CASSEQGPGSPLHF
J gene: TRBJ2-4; V gene: TRBV28; CDR3 protein: CASSFSHRGVGAEKGDIQYF
J gene: TRBJ2-3; V gene: TRBV13; CDR3 protein: CASSSQGQLGTDTQYF
J gene: TRBJ2-5; V gene: TRBV6-5; CDR3 protein: CASSHNSGSRETQYF
J gene: TRBJ1-2; V gene: TRBV9; CDR3 protein: CASSSRQGFGYTF
J gene: TRBJ2-3; V gene: TRBV3-1; CDR3 protein: CASQPGGRDTQYF
J gene: TRBJ1-2; V gene: TRBV3-1; CDR3 protein: CASSQLRQYGYTF
J gene: TRBJ1-1; V gene: TRBV5-5; CDR3 protein: CASSSLSRVRTEAFF